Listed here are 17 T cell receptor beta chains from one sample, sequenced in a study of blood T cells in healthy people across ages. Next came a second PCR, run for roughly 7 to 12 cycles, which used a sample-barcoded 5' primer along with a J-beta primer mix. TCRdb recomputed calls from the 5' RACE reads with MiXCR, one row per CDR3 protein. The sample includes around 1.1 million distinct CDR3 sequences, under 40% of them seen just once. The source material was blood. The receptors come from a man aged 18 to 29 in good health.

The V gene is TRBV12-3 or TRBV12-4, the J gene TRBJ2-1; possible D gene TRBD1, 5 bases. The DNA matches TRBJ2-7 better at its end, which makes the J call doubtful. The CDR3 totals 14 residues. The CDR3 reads CASIDSTSYNEQYF. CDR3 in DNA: TGTGCCAGCATCGACAGTACCTCCTACAATGAGCAGTACTTC.

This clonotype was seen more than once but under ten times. The CDR3 region has the DNA TGCGCCAGCAGCCCGGTGGCAAGTCCCCATGAGCAGTTCTTC. Protein product: CASSPVASPHEQFF. V and J are TRBV4-1 and TRBJ2-1, with D uncertain. The CDR3 contains 14 residues. Trimming shortened V by 4 bases and J by 8 bases, and 15 bases separated the two germline ends. Per the germline V gene, CDR1 is MGHRA and CDR2 is YSYEKL.

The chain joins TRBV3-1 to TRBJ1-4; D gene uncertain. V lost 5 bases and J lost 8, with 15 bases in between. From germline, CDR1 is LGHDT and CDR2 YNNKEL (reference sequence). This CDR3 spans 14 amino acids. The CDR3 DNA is TGTGCCAGCAGCTTCCCCGGGAGGGTAGAAAAACTGTTTTTT. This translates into CASSFPGRVEKLFF.

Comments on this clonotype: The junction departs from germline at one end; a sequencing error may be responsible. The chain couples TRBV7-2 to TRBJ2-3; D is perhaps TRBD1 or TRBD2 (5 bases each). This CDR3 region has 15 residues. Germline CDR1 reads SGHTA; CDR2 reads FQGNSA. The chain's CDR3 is CASSLGGSSTGTQYF. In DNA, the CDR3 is TGTGCCAGCAGCTTAGGAGGTTCTAGCACAGGTACGCAGTATTTT.

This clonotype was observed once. CDR3 amino acids: CASSLASSMNTEAFF. In DNA form, the CDR3 reads TGCGCCAGCAGCTTGGCTAGCAGCATGAACACTGAAGCTTTCTTT. The rearrangement links TRBV5-1 to TRBJ1-1; D not resolved. The CDR3 consists of 15 residues. Trimming removed 0 bases at V and 0 bases at J, with 9 bases between. Germline assignment: CDR1 SGHRS and CDR2 YFSETQ.

The CDR3 spells CASLRTDTDTQYF. CDR3 nucleotide sequence: TGTGCCAGCCTAAGGACGGACACAGATACGCAGTATTTT. The V gene is TRBV7-9, the J gene TRBJ2-3, with no clear D. Trimming left V 8 bases short and J 2 bases short, with 11 bases between. The CDR3 extends over 13 amino acids. The V gene's germline CDR1 is SEHNR and CDR2 FQNEAQ (reference sequence).

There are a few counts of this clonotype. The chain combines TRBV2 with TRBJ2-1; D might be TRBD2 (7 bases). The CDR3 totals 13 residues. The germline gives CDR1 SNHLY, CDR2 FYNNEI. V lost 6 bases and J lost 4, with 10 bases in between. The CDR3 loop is CASREGGYNEQFF. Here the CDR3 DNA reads TGTGCCAGCAGGGAGGGGGGGTACAATGAGCAGTTCTTC. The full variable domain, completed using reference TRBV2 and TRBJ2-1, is EPEVTQTPSHQVTQMGQEVILRCVPISNHLYFYWYRQILGQKVEFLVSFYNNEISEKSEIFDDQFSVERPDGSNFTLKIRSTKLEDSAMYFCASREGGYNEQFFGPGTRLTVL.

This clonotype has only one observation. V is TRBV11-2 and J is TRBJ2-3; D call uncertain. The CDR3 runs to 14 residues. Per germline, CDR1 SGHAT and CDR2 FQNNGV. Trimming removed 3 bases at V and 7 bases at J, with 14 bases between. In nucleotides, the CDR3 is TGTGCCAGCAGCTTGGGCAGCTATTCAAATACGCAGTATTTT. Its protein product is CASSLGSYSNTQYF.

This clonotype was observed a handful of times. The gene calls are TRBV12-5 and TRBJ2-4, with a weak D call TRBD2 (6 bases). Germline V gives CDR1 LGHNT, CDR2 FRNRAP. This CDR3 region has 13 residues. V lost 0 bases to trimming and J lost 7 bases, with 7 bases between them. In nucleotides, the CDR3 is TGTGCTAGTGGTTTGGTGAGCGGGAACATTCAGTACTTC. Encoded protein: CASGLVSGNIQYF.

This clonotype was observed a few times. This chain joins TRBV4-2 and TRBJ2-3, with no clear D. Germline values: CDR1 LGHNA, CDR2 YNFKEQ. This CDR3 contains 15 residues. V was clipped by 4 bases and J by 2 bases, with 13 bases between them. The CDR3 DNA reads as TGTGCCAGCAGCCCTAGGGCGGATTACACAGATACGCAGTATTTT. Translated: CASSPRADYTDTQYF.

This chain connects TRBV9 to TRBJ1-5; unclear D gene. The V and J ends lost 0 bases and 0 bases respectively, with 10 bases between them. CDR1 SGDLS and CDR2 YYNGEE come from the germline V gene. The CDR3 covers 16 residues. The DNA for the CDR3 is TGTGCCAGCAGCGTAGGGCATGGAGGTAGCAATCAGCCCCAGCATTTT. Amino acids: CASSVGHGGSNQPQHF.

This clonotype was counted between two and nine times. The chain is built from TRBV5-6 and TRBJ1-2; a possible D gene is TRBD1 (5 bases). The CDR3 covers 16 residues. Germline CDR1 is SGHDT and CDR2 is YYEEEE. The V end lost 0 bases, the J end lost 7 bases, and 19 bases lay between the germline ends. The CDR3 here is CASSLDAEGRYGGYTF. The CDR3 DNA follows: TGTGCCAGCAGCTTGGATGCGGAGGGGCGATATGGTGGCTACACCTTC.

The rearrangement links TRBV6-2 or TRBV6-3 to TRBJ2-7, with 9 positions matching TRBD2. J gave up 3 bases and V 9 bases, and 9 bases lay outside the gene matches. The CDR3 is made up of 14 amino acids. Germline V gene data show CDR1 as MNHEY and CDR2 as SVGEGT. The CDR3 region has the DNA TGTGCCAGTTCTAATAGCGGGGGCCTCTACGAGCAGTACTTC. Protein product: CASSNSGGLYEQYF.

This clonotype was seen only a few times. CDR3 sequence: CSARVGAGADTQYF. The CDR3 DNA follows: TGCAGTGCTAGAGTGGGCGCGGGCGCAGATACGCAGTATTTT. The genes are TRBV20-1 and TRBJ2-3; D perhaps matches TRBD2 (5 bases). This CDR3 has 14 residues. The V gene lost 1 base and the J gene lost 4 bases, with 12 bases spanning the gap. Germline V gene lookup returns CDR1 DFQATT and CDR2 SNEGSKA (reference sequence).

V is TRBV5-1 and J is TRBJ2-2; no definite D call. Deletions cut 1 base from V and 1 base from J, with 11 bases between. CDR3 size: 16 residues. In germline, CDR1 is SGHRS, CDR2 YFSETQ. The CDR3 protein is CASSLNGLENTGELFF. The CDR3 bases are TGCGCCAGCAGCTTGAACGGGTTAGAGAACACCGGGGAGCTGTTTTTT.

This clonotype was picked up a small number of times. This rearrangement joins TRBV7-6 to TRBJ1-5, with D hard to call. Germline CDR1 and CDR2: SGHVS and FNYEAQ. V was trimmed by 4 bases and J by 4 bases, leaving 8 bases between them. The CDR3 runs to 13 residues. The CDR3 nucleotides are TGTGCCAGCAGCTCACATCCTAATCAGCCCCAGCATTTT. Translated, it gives CASSSHPNQPQHF.

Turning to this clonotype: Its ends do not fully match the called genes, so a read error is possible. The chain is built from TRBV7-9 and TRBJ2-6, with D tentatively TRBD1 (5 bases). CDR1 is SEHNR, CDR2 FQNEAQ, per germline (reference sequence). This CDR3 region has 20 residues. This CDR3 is CASSVTVAGPIFSGTNVLTF. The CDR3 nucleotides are TGTGCCAGCAGCGTAACTGTGGCAGGGCCTATTTTCTCTGGGACCAACGTCCTGACTTTC.